This TCR beta chain was recorded in a study of long-term antiretroviral therapy in people with HIV. General study points: Pre-ART clonal expansions dominated every time point's repertoire.

Samples held 1-10 million cryopreserved PBMC before DNA extraction. Regarding this clone: Its cognate antigen is unknown.

Version v3.0 of the immunoSEQ assay ran at survey level. Clones were read by immunoSEQ multiplex PCR, and TCRdb kept only the in-frame ones, dropping some. The sample has roughly 30,000 clones, approximately 83% seen once. This CDR3 is built from 14 residues. The V gene end was trimmed by 5 bases and the J gene end by 3 bases; junction bases not matched to a gene: 7. Germline V gene sequence: CDR1 LGHNT, CDR2 FRNRAP. Sequenced material: unsorted PBMCs, taken 0.8 years before starting antiretroviral therapy. This clonotype originated in a man aged 18 to 29 with HIV. This chain links TRBV12-5 with TRBJ2-7; 7 bases are shared with TRBD1. The CDR3 bases are TGTGCTAGTGGTCTGACAGGGAAAGGCTACGAGCAGTACTTC. Translation gives CASGLTGKGYEQYF. Full variable domain (missing parts from reference TRBV12-5 and TRBJ2-7): DARVTQTPRHKVTEMGQEVTMRCQPILGHNTVFWYRQTMMQGLELLAYFRNRAPLDDSGMPKDRFSAEMPDATLATLKIQPSEPRDSAVYFCASGLTGKGYEQYFGPGTRLTVT.